This record looks at one T cell receptor beta chain sequence and its context. Antigen: not known. A junction boundary mismatches the germline segment, possibly from a read error. Germline CDR1 SGHRS, CDR2 YFSETQ. The CDR3 sequence is 17 residues long. The data belong to a study of T cells after posttransplantation cyclophosphamide. Study findings and constraints: After PTCy, TRB diversity resembled that of CNI/methotrexate controls. Donor CD8+ memory clones often dominated recipient blood repertoires at later times.

The assay was immunoSEQ multiplex PCR, and TCRdb's table has in-frame clones only and misses some. This sample has some 7,900 clones, each found more than once. Cyclophosphamide on days +3 and +4 followed busulfan-fludarabine conditioning and a marrow graft. The clonotype originates from a male patient aged 25-45 years who received an allogeneic stem cell transplant from an unrelated donor, was CMV-positive, and had acute and chronic GVHD. A subset of T cells may come from the graft donor. The J gene is TRBJ2-1, the V gene TRBV5-1; TRBD2 matches 9 bases. Material: PBMCs, obtained after an allogeneic stem cell transplant with post-transplant cyclophosphamide. This chain's CDR3 is CASSLGNSGGTYNQQFF. The DNA for the CDR3 is TGCGCCAGCAGCTTGGGGAATAGCGGGGGTACCTACAATCAGCAGTTCTTC.